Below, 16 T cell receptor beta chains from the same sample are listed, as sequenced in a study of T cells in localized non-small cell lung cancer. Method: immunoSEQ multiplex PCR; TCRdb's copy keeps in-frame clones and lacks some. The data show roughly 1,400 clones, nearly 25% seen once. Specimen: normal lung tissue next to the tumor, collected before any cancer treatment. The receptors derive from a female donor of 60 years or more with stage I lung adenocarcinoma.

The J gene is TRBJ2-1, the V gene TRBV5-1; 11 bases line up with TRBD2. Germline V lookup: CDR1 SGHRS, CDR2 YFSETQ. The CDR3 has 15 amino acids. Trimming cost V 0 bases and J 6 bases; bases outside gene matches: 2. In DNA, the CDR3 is TGCGCCAGCAGCTTGGCTCTAGCGGGAGGCAATGAGCAGTTCTTC. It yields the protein CASSLALAGGNEQFF. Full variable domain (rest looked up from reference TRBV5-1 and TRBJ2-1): KAGVTQTPRYLIKTRGQQVTLSCSPISGHRSVSWYQQTPGQGLQFLFEYFSETQRNKGNFPGRFSGRQFSNSRSEMNVSTLELGDSALYLCASSLALAGGNEQFFGPGTRLTVL.

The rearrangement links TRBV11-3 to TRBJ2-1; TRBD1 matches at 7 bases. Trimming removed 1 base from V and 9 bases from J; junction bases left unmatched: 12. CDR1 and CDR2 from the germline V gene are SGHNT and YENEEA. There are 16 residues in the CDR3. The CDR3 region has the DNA TGTGCCAGCAGCTTAGTTGGAACAGGGGCTAGGAGTGAGCAGTTCTTC. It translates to CASSLVGTGARSEQFF.

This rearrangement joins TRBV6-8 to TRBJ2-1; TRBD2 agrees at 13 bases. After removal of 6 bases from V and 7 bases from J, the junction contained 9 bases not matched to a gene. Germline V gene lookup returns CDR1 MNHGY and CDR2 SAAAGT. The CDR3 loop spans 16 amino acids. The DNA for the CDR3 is TGTGCCAGCAGGTTGAGACTAGCGGGAGGCGGTAATGAGCAGTTCTTC. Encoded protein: CASRLRLAGGGNEQFF.

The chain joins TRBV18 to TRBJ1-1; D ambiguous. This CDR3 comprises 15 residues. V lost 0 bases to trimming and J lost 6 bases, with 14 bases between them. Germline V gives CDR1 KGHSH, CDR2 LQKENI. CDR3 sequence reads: CASSPPTLPRPEAFF. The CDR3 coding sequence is TGTGCCAGCTCACCACCGACACTCCCCCGCCCTGAAGCTTTCTTT.

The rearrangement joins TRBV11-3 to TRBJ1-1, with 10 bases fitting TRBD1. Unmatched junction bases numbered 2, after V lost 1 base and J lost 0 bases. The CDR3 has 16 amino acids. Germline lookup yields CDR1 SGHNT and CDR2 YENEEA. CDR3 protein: CASSLVGTGVNTEAFF. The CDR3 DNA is TGTGCCAGCAGCTTAGTGGGGACAGGGGTGAACACTGAAGCTTTCTTT.

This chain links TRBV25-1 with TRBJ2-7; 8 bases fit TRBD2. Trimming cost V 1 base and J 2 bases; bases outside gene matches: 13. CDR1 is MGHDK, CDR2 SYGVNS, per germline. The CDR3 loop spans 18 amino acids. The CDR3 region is CASSESLLLAGGTYEQYF. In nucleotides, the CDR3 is TGTGCCAGCAGTGAATCCCTCCTTCTAGCGGGCGGAACCTACGAGCAGTACTTC.

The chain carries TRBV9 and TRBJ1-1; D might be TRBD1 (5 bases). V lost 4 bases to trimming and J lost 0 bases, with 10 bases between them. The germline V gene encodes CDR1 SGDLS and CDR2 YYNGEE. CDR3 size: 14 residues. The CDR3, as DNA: TGTGCCAGCAGCCCCCCGGGGGTGAACACTGAAGCTTTCTTT. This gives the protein CASSPPGVNTEAFF.

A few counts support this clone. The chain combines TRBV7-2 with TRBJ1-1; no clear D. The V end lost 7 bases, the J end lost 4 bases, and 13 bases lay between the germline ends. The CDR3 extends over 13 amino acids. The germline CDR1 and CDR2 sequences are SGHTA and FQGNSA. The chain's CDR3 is CASTMFGSTEAFF. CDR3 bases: TGTGCCAGCACGATGTTTGGCAGCACTGAAGCTTTCTTT.

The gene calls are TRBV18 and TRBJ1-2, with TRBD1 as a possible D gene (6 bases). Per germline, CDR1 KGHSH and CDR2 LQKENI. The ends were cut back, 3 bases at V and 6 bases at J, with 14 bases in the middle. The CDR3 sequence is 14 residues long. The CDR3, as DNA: TGTGCCAGCTCACCGTCGGACAGTCCCCATGGCTACACCTTC. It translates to CASSPSDSPHGYTF.

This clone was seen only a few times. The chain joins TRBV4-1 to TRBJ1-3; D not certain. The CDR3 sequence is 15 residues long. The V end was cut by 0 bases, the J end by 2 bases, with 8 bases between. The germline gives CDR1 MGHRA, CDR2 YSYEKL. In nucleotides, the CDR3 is TGCGCCAGCAGCCAAGATGCGGGAGCTGGAAACACCATATATTTT. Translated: CASSQDAGAGNTIYF.

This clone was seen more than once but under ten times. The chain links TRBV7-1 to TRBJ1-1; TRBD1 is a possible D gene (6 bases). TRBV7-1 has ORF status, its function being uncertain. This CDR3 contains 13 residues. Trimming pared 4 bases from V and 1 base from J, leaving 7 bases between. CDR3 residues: CASSLQGNTEAFF. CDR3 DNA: TGTGCCAGCAGCTTACAGGGGAACACTGAAGCTTTCTTT.

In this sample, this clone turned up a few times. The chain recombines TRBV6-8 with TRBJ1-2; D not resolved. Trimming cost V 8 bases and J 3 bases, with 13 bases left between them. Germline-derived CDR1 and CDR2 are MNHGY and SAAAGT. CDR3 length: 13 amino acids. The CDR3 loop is CASFGIVDYGYTF. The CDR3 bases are TGTGCCAGCTTTGGGATTGTGGACTATGGCTACACCTTC.

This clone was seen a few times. The CDR3 here is CASSLAGPSRSGAFF. CDR3 nucleotide sequence: TGTGCCAGCAGCTTGGCGGGCCCCAGTCGCAGCGGAGCTTTCTTT. The chain couples TRBV11-3 to TRBJ1-1; unclear D gene. CDR1 and CDR2 (germline): SGHNT, YENEEA. The CDR3 extends over 15 amino acids. V dropped 3 bases and J dropped 10 bases, with 21 bases sitting between them.

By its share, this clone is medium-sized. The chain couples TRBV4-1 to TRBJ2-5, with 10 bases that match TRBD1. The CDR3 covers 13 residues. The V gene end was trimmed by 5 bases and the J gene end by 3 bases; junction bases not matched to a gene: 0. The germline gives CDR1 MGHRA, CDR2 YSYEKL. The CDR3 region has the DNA TGCGCCAGCAGCGGGACAGGGGAAGAGACCCAGTACTTC. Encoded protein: CASSGTGEETQYF.

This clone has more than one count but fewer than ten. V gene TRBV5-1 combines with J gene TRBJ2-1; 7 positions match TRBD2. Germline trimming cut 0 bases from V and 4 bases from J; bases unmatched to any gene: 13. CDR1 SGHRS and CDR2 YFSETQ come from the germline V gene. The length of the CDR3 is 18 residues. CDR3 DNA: TGCGCCAGCAGCTTGGTTTCTAGCGGAATGGGGCTATACAATGAGCAGTTCTTC. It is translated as CASSLVSSGMGLYNEQFF.

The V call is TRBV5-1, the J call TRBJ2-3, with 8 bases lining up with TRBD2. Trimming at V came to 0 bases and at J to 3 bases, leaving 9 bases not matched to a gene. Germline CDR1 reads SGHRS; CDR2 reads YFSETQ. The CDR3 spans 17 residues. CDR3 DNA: TGCGCCAGCAGCTTGGTGGGGAGCGGGAGTGAGACAGATACGCAGTATTTT. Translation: CASSLVGSGSETDTQYF.